Included here is one T cell receptor (beta chain) sequence, with context. No antigen is known for it. This sample stems from a study of cytomegalovirus exposure and HLA in healthy donors. The PCR employed 60 Vbeta primers together with 13 Jbeta primers. The repertoire was sequenced with immunoSEQ multiplex PCR; TCRdb's copy has only in-frame clones and lacks some. The data hold 150,000 to 200,000 clones, with around 80% observed a single time. CDR3 length equals 17 residues. Germline trimming cut 2 bases from V and 4 bases from J; bases unmatched to any gene: 5. CDR1 and CDR2 from the germline V gene are SGHVS and FNYEAQ. General study findings and limits: When analyzed later, the rates of TCR association showed variation by HLA locus, with DRB1 the most and HLA-C the fewest. Sequencing likely produced, as an artifact, a cluster of highly shared sequence variants. The study reported that TCR beta sequences accurately predicted HLA-A and HLA-B alleles in most subjects.

The chain couples TRBV7-6 to TRBJ2-6; 10 bases align to TRBD1. The receptor was isolated from a woman aged 45-65 years in good health and CMV-seronegative. Source material: PBMCs. For the CDR3, the DNA is TGTGCCAGCAGCTTACGGGACAGGGGATCCGGGGCCAACGTCCTGACTTTC. Protein product: CASSLRDRGSGANVLTF.